A selection of T cell receptor beta chains follows, all from one sample in a study of PD-1 blockade in mismatch repair-deficient tumors. Clones were sequenced by immunoSEQ multiplex PCR, and TCRdb holds only the in-frame ones, with some missing. The data show roughly 38,000 clones, over 80% seen once. Here the sequenced sample was PBMCs, taken around 38 weeks after starting pembrolizumab. Receptor source: an adult with mismatch repair-deficient cancer. CDR3s include the opening cysteine and the closing phenylalanine or tryptophan. Fields, in order: CDR3 protein, CDR3 DNA, J gene, clone size, V gene, D gene. The D gene is left open where the match is weak. Size values are once, few and many counts, or a class for expanded clones, and some rows have none.

CDR3: CASSLVSGGYNEQFF
DNA: TGTGCCAGCAGCTTAGTTAGCGGGGGATACAATGAGCAGTTCTTC
J: TRBJ2-1
size: -
V: TRBV7-3
D: TRBD2

CDR3: CASSPKAGTSGSHEQYF
DNA: TGTGCCAGCAGCCCAAAGGCCGGGACTAGCGGGAGCCACGAGCAGTACTTC
J: TRBJ2-7
size: few
V: TRBV7-8
D: TRBD2

CDR3: CASSYTTSGRAIEQFF
DNA: TGTGCCAGCAGTTACACGACTAGCGGGAGGGCTATTGAGCAGTTCTTC
J: TRBJ2-1
size: -
V: TRBV6-6
D: TRBD2

CDR3: CASSVRQGNSPLHF
DNA: TGTGCCAGCAGCGTTAGACAGGGGAATTCACCCCTCCACTTT
J: TRBJ1-6
size: once
V: TRBV9
D: TRBD1

CDR3: CAISDGGGSYEQYF
DNA: TGTGCCATCAGTGACGGGGGGGGGTCCTACGAGCAGTACTTC
J: TRBJ2-7
size: -
V: TRBV10-3
D: TRBD2

CDR3: CAWSSWTSGSYNEQFF
DNA: TGTGCCTGGAGTAGTTGGACTAGCGGCTCCTACAATGAGCAGTTCTTC
J: TRBJ2-1
size: -
V: TRBV30
D: TRBD2

CDR3: CASRNEGVRGEAFF
DNA: TGTGCCAGCAGAAACGAGGGCGTCAGGGGTGAAGCTTTCTTT
J: TRBJ1-1
size: -
V: TRBV6-5
D: -

CDR3: CASIPNRGSAGELFF
DNA: TGTGCCAGCATTCCGAACAGGGGATCCGCCGGGGAGCTGTTTTTT
J: TRBJ2-2
size: once
V: TRBV27
D: TRBD1

CDR3: CASSLETGEETQYF
DNA: TGCGCCAGCAGCTTGGAGACAGGGGAAGAGACCCAGTACTTC
J: TRBJ2-5
size: -
V: TRBV5-1
D: TRBD1

CDR3: CASRALHRGRYEQYF
DNA: TGCGCCAGCAGGGCCCTACACAGGGGTAGGTACGAGCAGTACTTC
J: TRBJ2-7
size: -
V: TRBV4-1
D: TRBD1

CDR3: CANSGSDSYEQYF
DNA: TGTGCCAATAGCGGGTCTGATTCCTACGAGCAGTACTTC
J: TRBJ2-7
size: -
V: TRBV10-3
D: TRBD2

CDR3: CASRSPGLANYGYTF
DNA: TGTGCAAGTCGCTCCCCTGGTTTAGCTAACTATGGCTACACCTTC
J: TRBJ1-2
size: -
V: TRBV12-2
D: -

CDR3: CASSSLLRTTDTQYF
DNA: TGCGCCAGCAGCTCCTTACTACGCACCACAGATACGCAGTATTTT
J: TRBJ2-3
size: -
V: TRBV5-1
D: -

CDR3: CASSSPGYTDTQYF
DNA: TGTGCCAGCAGCTCCCCCGGGTACACAGATACGCAGTATTTT
J: TRBJ2-3
size: -
V: TRBV7-3
D: -

CDR3: CASSLRGNQETQYF
DNA: TGTGCCAGCAGCTTACGGGGTAACCAAGAGACCCAGTACTTC
J: TRBJ2-5
size: -
V: TRBV27
D: -

CDR3: CASSDPTVPGPYSNQPQHF
DNA: TGTGCCAGCAGTGACCCGACAGTACCAGGACCCTATAGCAATCAGCCCCAGCATTTT
J: TRBJ1-5
size: -
V: TRBV6-1
D: -

CDR3: CASSRLQDQNIQYF
DNA: TGTGCCAGCAGCCGCCTACAGGACCAAAACATTCAGTACTTC
J: TRBJ2-4
size: -
V: TRBV7-2
D: -

CDR3: CASSIGTSGSPQYF
DNA: TGTGCCAGCAGCATAGGGACTAGCGGGAGCCCGCAGTATTTT
J: TRBJ2-3
size: -
V: TRBV7-9
D: TRBD2

CDR3: CACSVAEELFF
DNA: TGTGCCTGCAGTGTGGCGGAAGAGCTGTTTTTT
J: TRBJ2-2
size: -
V: TRBV2
D: -

CDR3: CASSAGQFGTDTQYF
DNA: TGTGCCAGCAGCGCAGGACAGTTCGGCACAGATACGCAGTATTTT
J: TRBJ2-3
size: -
V: TRBV9
D: -

CDR3: CASSPGIYTDTQYF
DNA: TGCGCCAGCAGCCCGGGAATCTACACAGATACGCAGTATTTT
J: TRBJ2-3
size: once
V: TRBV5-1
D: -

CDR3: CASGLAVSTDTQYF
DNA: TGCGCCAGTGGACTAGCGGTTAGCACAGATACGCAGTATTTT
J: TRBJ2-3
size: -
V: TRBV5-1
D: TRBD2

CDR3: CASSPGGPGNEQFF
DNA: TGTGCCAGCTCCCCTGGGGGCCCTGGGAATGAGCAGTTCTTC
J: TRBJ2-1
size: -
V: TRBV18
D: -

CDR3: CASSLVGQGGSPLHF
DNA: TGTGCCAGCAGCTTGGTGGGTCAGGGGGGTTCACCCCTCCACTTT
J: TRBJ1-6
size: -
V: TRBV7-2
D: TRBD1

CDR3: CSVEEFLAGVGNEQFF
DNA: TGCAGCGTTGAAGAGTTTTTAGCGGGAGTCGGAAATGAGCAGTTCTTC
J: TRBJ2-1
size: once
V: TRBV29-1
D: TRBD2

CDR3: CATSTRDSLLEQYF
DNA: TGTGCCACCAGCACGCGGGACTCCCTCCTTGAGCAGTACTTC
J: TRBJ2-7
size: once
V: TRBV15
D: -

CDR3: CASSYSSSYNSPLHF
DNA: TGCGCCAGCAGCTACTCAAGCTCCTATAATTCACCCCTCCACTTT
J: TRBJ1-6
size: -
V: TRBV5-1
D: -

CDR3: CASSPQLAGLYF
DNA: TGTGCCAGCAGTCCCCAACTAGCGGGTCTGTACTTC
J: TRBJ2-7
size: -
V: TRBV28
D: TRBD2

CDR3: CASSTTGRLNTEAFF
DNA: TGCGCCAGCAGTACAACAGGGCGGTTGAACACTGAAGCTTTCTTT
J: TRBJ1-1
size: -
V: TRBV5-1
D: -

CDR3: CASSQPGQGPEQYF
DNA: TGTGCCAGCAGCCAACCGGGACAGGGGCCCGAGCAGTACTTC
J: TRBJ2-7
size: few
V: TRBV4-2
D: TRBD1

CDR3: CASSRIAGGPQDTQYF
DNA: TGTGCCAGCAGCAGGATAGCGGGAGGGCCTCAAGATACGCAGTATTTT
J: TRBJ2-3
size: once
V: TRBV7-9
D: TRBD2